This TCR beta chain was obtained from a study of CD8 T cells in ankylosing spondylitis. Whole-study results and caveats: Reported data indicate significant enrichment of disease-linked clones within matched ankylosing spondylitis synovial fluid. Among TCR beta sequences, a motif of eight highly homologous variants appeared characteristic of ankylosing spondylitis blood.

This clonotype occurred a few times. As yet, its antigen is unknown. Via MiXCR, TCRdb re-called the 5' RACE reads, giving one row per CDR3 protein. The profile covers under 450,000 distinct CDR3 sequences, with 20% appearing a single time and approximately 14% taken by the ten largest. In germline, CDR1 is SGHAT, CDR2 FQDESV (reference sequence). CDR3 length: 18 amino acids. With 3 bases clipped from V and 7 bases from J, the junction kept 18 bases outside the gene matches. This TCR came from a male donor with ankylosing spondylitis or in good health (not recorded which). Sample: blood, either unsorted or a sorted T cell fraction (not recorded which). The chain recombines TRBV11-1 with TRBJ2-3; 8 bases agree with TRBD2. The CDR3 DNA is TGTGCCAGCAGCTTCCCTGAATCGACTAGCGAGAAAGGGAATACGCAGTATTTT. Translation: CASSFPESTSEKGNTQYF.